The clone carrying this TCR beta chain was found a few times. TCRdb keeps only in-frame clones here, not all; method: immunoSEQ multiplex PCR. The sample contains tens of thousands of clones, approximately 80% of which appear only once. There are 13 residues in the CDR3. The germline V gene encodes CDR1 SEHNR and CDR2 FQNEAQ (reference sequence). V dropped 4 bases and J dropped 2 bases, with 8 bases sitting between them. These data come from a study of PD-L1 blockade in urothelial cancer. Looking at the study overall: Reported median T cell count for blood samples was 130,000 to 150,000.

V usage is TRBV7-9 and J usage is TRBJ2-5; the D gene is possibly TRBD1 (5 bases). The source was PBMCs, collected around atezolizumab (anti-PD-L1) treatment. The clonotype was recovered from a man in his 70s with urothelial cancer. This chain's CDR3 is CASSSRQQETQYF. For the CDR3, the DNA is TGTGCCAGCAGCTCCCGACAGCAAGAGACCCAGTACTTC. The full variable domain, rest sourced from reference TRBV7-9 and TRBJ2-5, is DTGVSQNPRHKITKRGQNVTFRCDPISEHNRLYWYRQTLGQGPEFLTYFQNEAQLEKSRLLSDRFSAERPKGSFSTLEIQRTEQGDSAMYLCASSSRQQETQYFGPGTRLLVL.